These 5 T cell receptor beta chains came from one sample sequenced in a study of shared clonotypes between healthy human individuals. Measured with immunoSEQ multiplex PCR; TCRdb has only the in-frame clones, and not every one. This table has 85,000 to 100,000 clones, 65% to 70% appearing once. Sequences were obtained from memory CD8+ T cells sorted from blood. The subset denotes: CD45RO+ cells pooled with CCR7-negative TemRA cells. These TCRs come from a man in his thirties or forties in good health.

V usage is TRBV6-5 and J usage is TRBJ1-2; D is possibly TRBD1 (5 bases). The CDR3 consists of 14 residues. The germline V and J ends were trimmed by 7 bases and 4 bases, with 16 bases remaining between them. Looked up from germline, CDR1 is MNHEY and CDR2 is SVGAGI. The CDR3 protein is CASTIVGGSYGYTF. The CDR3 coding sequence is TGTGCCAGCACCATCGTCGGGGGTTCCTATGGCTACACCTTC.

This clone was counted only a few times. The chain uses TRBV6-4 and TRBJ1-4, with D perhaps TRBD1 (6 bases). The ends were cut back, 0 bases at V and 3 bases at J, with 8 bases in the middle. The germline CDR1 and CDR2 sequences are MRHNA and SNTAGT. The CDR3 loop spans 15 amino acids. As DNA, the CDR3 is TGTGCCAGCAGTGACTCGGGGGGCGCTAATGAAAAACTGTTTTTT. Translated: CASSDSGGANEKLFF.

The chain has TRBV25-1 and TRBJ1-1, with D possibly being TRBD1 (5 bases). Per germline, CDR1 MGHDK and CDR2 SYGVNS. Trimming removed 5 bases at V and 4 bases at J, with 17 bases between. CDR3 size: 15 residues. The CDR3 DNA reads TGTGCCAGCAGTTTCTTGCAGGGTGCTGGCACTGAAGCTTTCTTT. Translation gives CASSFLQGAGTEAFF.

J is TRBJ1-5 and V is TRBV6-6; 10 bases fit TRBD1. The J segment lost 2 bases and the V segment lost 10 bases, leaving 5 bases of the junction unmatched. CDR3 length: 14 residues. Germline assignment: CDR1 MNHNY and CDR2 SVGAGI (reference sequence). The CDR3 region is CAIRQGAGNQPQHF. The CDR3 region has the DNA TGTGCCATCCGACAGGGGGCCGGCAATCAGCCCCAGCATTTT.

This clone was recorded a few times. In the same sample, other DNA sequences code for this CDR3. The chain joins TRBV4-1 to TRBJ2-7; D unclear. CDR1 and CDR2 from the germline V gene are MGHRA and YSYEKL. The V end lost 1 base, the J end lost 0 bases, and 10 bases lay between the germline ends. The CDR3 sequence is 15 residues long. In nucleotides, the CDR3 is TGCGCCAGCAGCCAAGGGCAGTGGAGCTCCTACGAGCAGTACTTC. Amino acid sequence: CASSQGQWSSYEQYF.